This T cell receptor (beta chain) was identified in a study of immune cell composition in non-small cell lung cancer. General observations from the study: It was not proven that tumour-reactive clones equal dominant tumour-associated clones.

This clone was detected only a few times. Its antigen is as yet unknown. Repertoires were generated with immunoSEQ multiplex PCR, while TCRdb's copy carries only in-frame clones and drops some. This table has 950 to 1,300 clones, about 79% appearing once. V was pared by 5 bases and J by 0 bases, with 8 bases between. The CDR3 is 13 residues long. Germline V gene data show CDR1 as SEHNR and CDR2 as FQNEAQ (reference sequence). The normal lung sample lay at least 3 cm, and maximally far, from the tumour. V is TRBV7-9 and J is TRBJ2-7; possibly TRBD1 for D (6 bases). Sequencing was carried out using non-adjacent lung tissue. The clonotype comes from a human donor with non-small cell lung cancer. The CDR3 loop reads CASSRDNSYEQYF. As DNA, the CDR3 is TGTGCCAGCAGCCGGGACAACTCCTACGAGCAGTACTTC.